One sample yielded the 13 T cell receptor beta chains listed below, sequenced in a study of Ad26.COV2.S vaccination and SARS-CoV-2 variants. Treatment meaning: about 20 received Ad26.COV2.S at low or high dose, single or two shots; roughly five received placebo; per-sample allocation not given. Sampling was performed 63 days after the first vaccine or placebo injection. Assay: immunoSEQ multiplex PCR; the TCRdb copy retains only in-frame clones and omits some. The sample has approximately 300,000 clones; 85% are singletons. The sample was peripheral blood, taken in a trial of Ad26.COV2.S vaccine versus placebo. These TCRs come from a person between 18 and 65 years old who received the Ad26.COV2.S COVID-19 vaccine or a placebo.

The chain uses TRBV28 and TRBJ1-3; 7 nucleotides line up with TRBD1. CDR1 is MDHEN, CDR2 SYDVKM, per germline. This CDR3 contains 14 residues. J was trimmed by 4 bases and V by 8 bases; bases with no gene match: 8. CDR3 loop: CASRGPGGGNTIYF. In DNA, the CDR3 is TGTGCCAGCCGAGGCCCAGGGGGAGGAAACACCATATATTTT.

The rearrangement joins TRBV7-9 to TRBJ2-6; 9 nucleotides match TRBD1. Per germline, CDR1 SEHNR and CDR2 FQNEAQ (reference sequence). The CDR3 covers 19 residues. Germline trimming cut 5 bases from V and 0 bases from J; bases unmatched to any gene: 11. CDR3 coding DNA: TGTGCCAGCAGCACCGACCGGGACAGGGATCTCTCTGGGGCCAACGTCCTGACTTTC. It encodes CASSTDRDRDLSGANVLTF.

The chain recombines TRBV18 with TRBJ2-7; 11 positions agree with TRBD1. The V gene's germline CDR1 is KGHSH and CDR2 LQKENI. V shed 6 bases and J 3 bases; nucleotides not matched to a gene: 4. This CDR3 contains 14 residues. CDR3 region: CASSRTGGNYEQYF. Here the CDR3 DNA reads TGTGCCAGCTCGCGGACAGGGGGCAACTACGAGCAGTACTTC.

The chain is built from TRBV27 and TRBJ1-2; D remains unclear. This CDR3 region has 13 residues. Germline-derived CDR1 and CDR2 are MNHEY and SMNVEV (reference sequence). V lost 5 bases and J lost 3, with 10 bases in between. The CDR3 DNA follows: TGTGCCAGCAGTCTCTCCCTCGACTATGGCTACACCTTC. As protein: CASSLSLDYGYTF.

The table lists this clone with a few counts. The chain has TRBV7-3 and TRBJ2-2, with 7 bases identical to TRBD1. The trim removed 5 bases at V and 6 bases at J, leaving 9 bases unmatched. This CDR3 region has 15 residues. CDR1 is SGHTA, CDR2 FQGTGA, per germline. Here the CDR3 DNA reads TGTGCCAGCAGCCTACAGGGGTCTTGGGCCGGGGAGCTGTTTTTT. This translates into CASSLQGSWAGELFF.

This chain links TRBV28 with TRBJ2-2; 12 bases line up with TRBD1. The germline CDR1 and CDR2 sequences are MDHEN and SYDVKM. V dropped 5 bases and J dropped 7; count of bases not matched to a gene: 8. CDR3 length: 16 residues. The CDR3 region is CASSAAGTGGHGELFF. CDR3 coding DNA: TGTGCCAGCAGTGCAGCCGGGACAGGGGGCCACGGGGAGCTGTTTTTT.

The rearrangement links TRBV10-3 to TRBJ1-2; 7 bases fit TRBD1. The J segment lost 8 bases and the V segment lost 5 bases, leaving 8 bases of the junction unmatched. Germline V gives CDR1 ENHRY, CDR2 SYGVKD. The CDR3 has 13 residues. For the CDR3, the DNA is TGTGCCATCAGTAAGGAGACAGGGAGCGGCTACACCTTC. It translates to CAISKETGSGYTF.

The CDR3 sequence is CASSPYQFNQPQHF. The CDR3 DNA reads as TGTGCCAGTAGCCCCTACCAGTTCAATCAGCCCCAGCATTTT. V gene TRBV19 combines with J gene TRBJ1-5; D is uncertain. Germline V gene lookup returns CDR1 LNHDA and CDR2 SQIVND (reference sequence). The CDR3 runs to 14 residues. Trimming cost V 6 bases and J 3 bases, with 12 bases left between them.

The V and J genes are TRBV15 and TRBJ1-6; unclear D gene. CDR1 LNHNV and CDR2 YYDKDF come from the germline V gene (reference sequence). The CDR3 is made up of 15 amino acids. Trimming pared 10 bases from V and 0 bases from J, leaving 13 bases between. The CDR3 nucleotides are TGTGCCATCGGGGAGCAGAGCTCCTATAATTCACCCCTCCACTTT. Translation: CAIGEQSSYNSPLHF.

The sample holds a few counts of this clone. This chain uses TRBV7-9 with TRBJ1-3; TRBD1 might be the D (5 bases). Germline lookup yields CDR1 SEHNR and CDR2 FQNEAQ (reference sequence). The CDR3 loop spans 16 amino acids. V dropped 2 bases and J dropped 0 bases, with 11 bases sitting between them. CDR3 bases: TGTGCCAGCAGCTTACGGTCAGGGTACTCTGGAAACACCATATATTTT. It yields the protein CASSLRSGYSGNTIYF.

The rearrangement joins TRBV11-3 to TRBJ2-2; D is ambiguous. In germline, CDR1 is SGHNT, CDR2 YENEEA. V lost 1 base and J 5 bases, leaving 11 bases between the germline ends. This CDR3 contains 15 residues. The CDR3 sequence: CASSLGGRITGELFF. The CDR3, as DNA: TGTGCCAGCAGCTTAGGAGGCAGGATAACCGGGGAGCTGTTTTTT.

This chain uses TRBV5-1 with TRBJ2-7, with 9 bases identical to TRBD1. The V gene end was trimmed by 0 bases and the J gene end by 5 bases; junction bases not matched to a gene: 3. Per the germline V gene, CDR1 is SGHRS and CDR2 is YFSETQ. The CDR3 sequence is 14 residues long. Here the CDR3 reads CASSLDRGHDEQYF. CDR3 DNA sequence: TGCGCCAGCAGCTTGGACAGGGGGCACGACGAGCAGTACTTC.

This chain joins TRBV28 and TRBJ1-1; D might be TRBD1 (6 bases). Trimming removed 7 bases at V and 11 bases at J, with 20 bases between. The CDR3 is 13 amino acids. Germline CDR1 and CDR2: MDHEN and SYDVKM. CDR3 residues: CASTLSPTGRAFF. Written as DNA, the CDR3 is TGTGCCAGCACCCTAAGCCCGACAGGTAGGGCTTTCTTT. Drawing the rest from reference TRBV28 and TRBJ1-1, the complete variable domain is DVKVTQSSRYLVKRTGEKVFLECVQDMDHENMFWYRQDPGLGLRLIYFSYDVKMKEKGDIPEGYSVSREKKERFSLILESASTNQTSMYLCASTLSPTGRAFFGQGTRLTVV.